This T cell receptor (beta chain) was obtained from a study of T cell repertoires in cytomegalovirus infection. Study as a whole: CMV infection and matching HLA type were both indicated by public TCR beta signatures.

TCRdb re-called the reads with MiXCR, one entry per CDR3 protein. The data hold approximately 910,000 distinct CDR3 sequences, with approximately 33% observed a single time. Of note for this clonotype: Its target is unknown. The junction and the germline gene differ at one end; a read error may be behind it.

This receptor was taken from a human donor in good health (CMV status not recorded). Some clones in this sample may be carry-over from other donors' samples. The specimen comprised cultured CD8+ T cells from PBMCs, sampled from culture after CMV antigen stimulation.

In DNA form, the CDR3 reads TGTGTCACCACAGGGGAAGCCTACAATGAGCAGTTCTTC. It encodes CVTTGEAYNEQFF. The chain links TRBV15 to TRBJ2-1; 7 nucleotides line up with TRBD1. The CDR3 has 13 residues. The germline V gene has CDR1 LNHNV and CDR2 YYDKDF (reference sequence).